This TCR beta chain came from a study of blood T cell repertoires in COVID-19. About the study: Samples came from the United States, Italy and Spain, spanning acute and convalescent COVID-19.

Sequenced by immunoSEQ multiplex PCR; TCRdb stores in-frame clones only, minus some. The data show hundreds of thousands of clones, 85% to 90% seen once. Sequenced: peripheral blood. The TCR sequence derives from a man aged 60-69 years with acute or convalescent COVID-19.

Here the CDR3 DNA reads TGTGCCAGCAGCTTCGGTGCGGGGGGCGGACAAGAGACCCAGTACTTC. As protein: CASSFGAGGGQETQYF. The chain links TRBV7-3 to TRBJ2-5; TRBD2 matches 8 bases. J lost 2 bases, V lost 3 bases, and 8 bases had no gene match. Germline CDR1 is SGHTA and CDR2 is FQGTGA. The CDR3 has 16 amino acids.